Ten or more counts support the clone carrying this T cell receptor (beta chain). The time point: after trial treatment. As for treatment: LDRT plus nivolumab, ipilimumab, low-dose cyclophosphamide and aspirin (RACIN trial). This CDR3 region has 15 residues. The V and J ends lost 3 bases and 2 bases, in that order; junction bases with no gene match: 3. CDR1 DFQATT and CDR2 SNEGSKA come from the germline V gene (reference sequence). With TRAV- and TRBV-specific primers, first-strand cDNA was made, covering the alpha and beta chains. TCR amplification used around 20 PCR cycles, a constant-region primer and a V-primer adapter. TCRdb ran MiXCR on the reads and lists one entry per CDR3 protein. This table holds more than 50,000 distinct CDR3 sequences, 20% to 25% found once. The sample comes from a study of low-dose radiotherapy and immunotherapy resistance in tumors.

The sample was PBMCs, taken after low-dose radiotherapy plus immunotherapy. The sequence came from a male donor with prostate cancer. The chain couples TRBV20-1 to TRBJ2-7, with 14 bases identical to TRBD2. CDR3 DNA: TGCAGTGCTAGGGGACTAGCGGGGGACCCCTACGAGCAGTACTTC. The encoded protein is CSARGLAGDPYEQYF.